This is a list of T cell receptor beta chains from one sample in a study of blood T cell repertoires in COVID-19. Sequenced by immunoSEQ multiplex PCR; TCRdb stores in-frame clones only, minus some. This table has 110,000 or so clones, approximately 86% appearing once. Material for sequencing was peripheral blood. These receptors originate from a human donor in a cohort sampled during active COVID-19. Both conserved end residues are part of each CDR3. Fields, in order: D gene, clone size, J gene, V gene, CDR3 protein, CDR3 DNA. A D gene is named only where the DNA matches it firmly. For some rows the clone size is stated as once, few or many, or as a class when expanded; others skip it.

.,.,TRBJ2-7,TRBV4-2,CASSQDNSQYEQYF,TGTGCCAGCAGCCAAGATAACAGCCAATACGAGCAGTACTTC
.,few,TRBJ1-6,TRBV5-1,CASSSQTGDNSPLHF,TGCGCCAGCAGCAGCCAGACAGGCGACAATTCACCCCTCCACTTT
TRBD1,.,TRBJ1-1,TRBV6-2/TRBV6-3,CASSPIPGQMNTEAFF,TGTGCCAGCAGCCCTATACCGGGACAGATGAACACTGAAGCTTTCTTT
TRBD1,.,TRBJ2-1,TRBV24-1,CATSAGQGGPYNEQFF,TGTGCCACCAGCGCTGGACAAGGGGGCCCGTACAATGAGCAGTTCTTC
.,.,TRBJ1-4,TRBV12-3/TRBV12-4,CASSSQENEKLFF,TGTGCCAGCAGTTCACAGGAGAATGAAAAACTGTTTTTT
.,.,TRBJ1-5,TRBV3-1/TRBV3-2,CASSQDSRGGGGYQPQHF,TGTGCCAGCAGCCAAGATAGTCGCGGGGGTGGGGGGTATCAGCCCCAGCATTTT
TRBD1,.,TRBJ1-2,TRBV5-4,CASSSLTGTHGYTF,TGTGCCAGCAGCTCCCTGACAGGGACTCATGGCTACACCTTC
TRBD2,.,TRBJ2-3,TRBV3-1/TRBV3-2,CASSQDRYGGRGGTDTQYF,TGTGCCAGCAGCCAAGACCGATACGGGGGGAGGGGAGGCACAGATACGCAGTATTTT
TRBD1,.,TRBJ1-2,TRBV28,CASSGRDRDIYGYTF,TGTGCCAGCAGTGGCCGGGACAGGGATATTTATGGCTACACCTTC
.,.,TRBJ2-2,TRBV24-1,CATSGGLNTGELFF,TGTGCCACCAGTGGTGGCTTGAACACCGGGGAGCTGTTTTTT
TRBD1,.,TRBJ1-6,TRBV3-1/TRBV3-2,CASSQGGDRYNSPLHF,TGTGCCAGCAGCCAAGGAGGGGACAGATATAATTCACCCCTCCACTTT
.,once,TRBJ2-7,TRBV18,CASRTEKSYEQYF,TGTGCCAGCCGAACAGAGAAATCCTACGAGCAGTACTTC
TRBD1,.,TRBJ1-5,TRBV27,CASTSGGSGNQPQHF,TGTGCCAGCACCTCAGGGGGCTCGGGCAATCAGCCCCAGCATTTT
.,.,TRBJ1-5,TRBV21-1,CASSKVRDRSNQPQHF,TGTGCCAGCAGCAAAGTTCGAGACAGATCAAATCAGCCCCAGCATTTT
.,.,TRBJ2-2,TRBV24-1,CATGATNTGELFF,TGTGCCACCGGGGCCACGAACACCGGGGAGCTGTTTTTT
.,.,TRBJ2-3,TRBV6-5,CASSYDGSGTDTQYF,TGTGCCAGCAGTTACGACGGGAGTGGCACAGATACGCAGTATTTT
.,.,TRBJ2-5,TRBV10-1,CASSESLAGKETQYF,TGCGCCAGCAGTGAGTCCCTAGCTGGAAAAGAGACCCAGTACTTC
.,.,TRBJ1-4,TRBV7-9,CASSLDGGLGEKLFF,TGTGCCAGCAGCTTAGACGGGGGGCTGGGTGAAAAACTGTTTTTT
.,.,TRBJ1-2,TRBV30,CAWGHGGGQGGYTF,TGTGCCTGGGGACATGGGGGGGGGCAAGGTGGCTACACCTTC
.,.,TRBJ2-3,TRBV28,CASSFNPTDTDTQYF,TGTGCCAGCAGTTTTAACCCCACAGACACAGATACGCAGTATTTT
.,few,TRBJ2-7,TRBV7-6,CASSLSPVSTYEQYF,TGTGCCAGCAGCTTATCCCCAGTTTCCACCTACGAGCAGTACTTC
.,.,TRBJ1-1,TRBV10-3,CAISESPGTNTEAFF,TGTGCCATCAGTGAGTCGCCGGGTACGAACACTGAAGCTTTCTTT
.,.,TRBJ1-2,TRBV11-2,CASSLDQGLYGYTF,TGTGCCAGCAGCTTAGACCAGGGCTTGTATGGCTACACCTTC
.,.,TRBJ2-1,TRBV6-5,CASSYSGGPSYNEQFF,TGTGCCAGCAGTTACTCGGGGGGGCCTTCCTACAATGAGCAGTTCTTC
.,once,TRBJ2-7,TRBV28,CASSARGGTYEQYF,TGTGCCAGCAGTGCGAGAGGAGGGACCTACGAGCAGTACTTC
.,.,TRBJ1-6,TRBV6-5,CASSYTLPGNSPLHF,TGTGCCAGCAGTTACACACTTCCGGGGAATTCACCCCTCCACTTT
.,.,TRBJ2-4,TRBV20-1,CSASLWGEKNIQYF,TGCAGTGCTAGTTTATGGGGGGAGAAAAACATTCAGTACTTC
TRBD1,.,TRBJ2-5,TRBV28,CASHRQGKETQYF,TGTGCCAGCCATAGACAGGGAAAAGAGACCCAGTACTTC
TRBD1,.,TRBJ2-7,TRBV19,CASSTGTGSYEQYF,TGTGCCAGTAGTACCGGGACAGGTTCCTACGAGCAGTACTTC
.,.,TRBJ1-5,TRBV15,CATSKLALGGAGKPQHF,TGTGCCACCAGCAAACTAGCCTTGGGGGGGGCGGGTAAGCCCCAGCATTTT
.,.,TRBJ2-2,TRBV9,CASSVRGGTGELFF,TGTGCCAGCAGCGTACGAGGGGGCACCGGGGAGCTGTTTTTT
.,.,TRBJ1-2,TRBV6-4,CASSASGSTNYGYTF,TGTGCCAGCAGTGCGTCAGGGTCGACTAACTATGGCTACACCTTC
.,.,TRBJ2-2,TRBV9,CASSVGGAGAHTGELFF,TGTGCCAGCAGCGTAGGCGGCGCGGGGGCCCACACCGGGGAGCTGTTTTTT
.,.,TRBJ1-4,TRBV5-1,CASSASVHNEKLFF,TGCGCCAGCAGCGCCTCAGTCCATAATGAAAAACTGTTTTTT
.,.,TRBJ1-4,TRBV5-1,CASSQGTAAFNEKLFF,TGCGCCAGCAGCCAGGGCACGGCAGCCTTTAATGAAAAACTGTTTTTT
.,.,TRBJ2-2,TRBV3-1/TRBV3-2,CASHDRTGELFF,TGTGCCAGCCACGACAGGACCGGGGAGCTGTTTTTT
TRBD1,once,TRBJ1-4,TRBV15,CATSRDRGSNEKLFF,TGTGCCACCAGCAGGGACAGGGGGTCTAATGAAAAACTGTTTTTT
.,many,TRBJ1-2,TRBV20-1,CISFNYGYTF,TGCATCAGTTTTAACTATGGCTACACCTTC
.,.,TRBJ1-1,TRBV10-1,CASSFTGSPEAFF,TGCGCCAGCAGTTTTACAGGGTCCCCTGAAGCTTTCTTT
TRBD1,.,TRBJ2-7,TRBV9,CASSPGQSYEQYF,TGTGCCAGCAGCCCGGGACAGTCCTACGAGCAGTACTTC
.,.,TRBJ2-5,TRBV11-3,CASSPARQGFFQETQYF,TGTGCCAGCAGCCCTGCCCGGCAGGGGTTTTTCCAAGAGACCCAGTACTTC
.,.,TRBJ2-2,TRBV7-3,CASSPSLTNTGELFF,TGTGCCAGCAGCCCTTCACTCACGAACACCGGGGAGCTGTTTTTT
TRBD2,.,TRBJ2-3,TRBV4-1,CASSHPVSLAGETDTQYF,TGCGCCAGCAGCCACCCCGTCTCTCTGGCGGGGGAAACAGATACGCAGTATTTT
TRBD1,.,TRBJ2-3,TRBV5-6,CASSLGQGSTDTQYF,TGTGCCAGCAGCCTAGGACAGGGGAGCACAGATACGCAGTATTTT
TRBD1,.,TRBJ1-2,TRBV11-2,CASSLVPTGGYGYTF,TGTGCCAGCAGCTTAGTTCCTACAGGGGGCTATGGCTACACCTTC
.,.,TRBJ2-7,TRBV5-1,CASSLGGRGQGDYEQYF,TGCGCCAGCAGCTTGGGAGGGAGGGGACAAGGGGACTACGAGCAGTACTTC